The 27 T cell receptor beta chains listed next were all sequenced from one sample in a study of T-cell memory formation after mild COVID-19. TCRdb redid the calling of the 5' RACE reads with MiXCR, one entry per CDR3 protein. Found here are approximately 570,000 distinct CDR3 sequences, around 17% of them singletons; the top ten hold 12%. Material for sequencing was PBMCs or a T cell subset sorted from them (not recorded which). These receptors all come from an adult woman who had mild COVID-19 (a few samples of this study predate the infection). Cell type and time point are not known.

The V and J genes are TRBV6-2 or TRBV6-3 and TRBJ2-5, with D unresolved. CDR3 size: 14 residues. Deletions cut 2 bases from V and 5 bases from J, with 12 bases between. The germline V gene has CDR1 MNHEY and CDR2 SVGEGT. This chain's CDR3 is CASSYGTTTETQYF. DNA for the CDR3: TGTGCCAGCAGTTACGGCACAACGACGGAGACCCAGTACTTC.

The chain is built from TRBV5-4 and TRBJ1-2, with D maybe TRBD1 (5 bases). From germline, CDR1 is SGHNT and CDR2 YYREEE (reference sequence). The CDR3 consists of 13 residues. Between the trimmed V and J ends, which lost 10 bases and 7 bases, there was a span of 20 bases. DNA of the CDR3: TGTGCCGTCGACCGGGACCTCCTGGGTGGCTACACCTTC. Its protein product is CAVDRDLLGGYTF.

The V gene is TRBV20-1, the J gene TRBJ2-5, with TRBD2 matching over 15 bases. V shed 3 bases, J shed 1 base, and the junction held 9 bases outside the gene matches. Germline CDR1 DFQATT, CDR2 SNEGSKA (reference sequence). This CDR3 is 18 amino acids long. CDR3 DNA sequence: TGCAGTGCTAGTGGGGGACTAGCGGGGGGCCGGCTCCAAGAGACCCAGTACTTC. Translation: CSASGGLAGGRLQETQYF.

The chain joins TRBV20-1 to TRBJ2-5, with D unclear. V gave up 0 bases and J gave up 5 bases, with 13 bases separating them. The CDR3 is 14 amino acids. Germline CDR1 reads DFQATT; CDR2 reads SNEGSKA (reference sequence). The CDR3 sequence: CSARDGVVDETQYF. DNA of the CDR3: TGCAGTGCTAGAGATGGGGTAGTCGACGAGACCCAGTACTTC.

The chain links TRBV20-1 to TRBJ1-5; 7 bases fit TRBD1. The V segment lost 3 bases and the J segment 0 bases; nucleotides outside the gene matches: 20. Looked up from germline, CDR1 is DFQATT and CDR2 is SNEGSKA (reference sequence). The CDR3 consists of 20 residues. The CDR3 nucleotides read TGCAGTGCTAGGGTTGGGGACAGCCGCCATCCACTCTATAGCAATCAGCCCCAGCATTTT. The encoded protein is CSARVGDSRHPLYSNQPQHF.

This clonotype was picked up a small number of times. This chain connects TRBV5-1 to TRBJ2-3; TRBD2 agrees at 15 bases. The CDR3 runs 21 residues. Germline CDR1 is SGHRS and CDR2 is YFSETQ. V gave up 0 bases and J gave up 1 base; unmatched junction bases: 12. Here the CDR3 reads CASSLGSGLAGGPGGTDTQYF. DNA for the CDR3: TGCGCCAGCAGCTTGGGGAGCGGACTAGCGGGGGGGCCGGGAGGCACAGATACGCAGTATTTT. Based on the CDR3 plus reference TRBV5-1 and TRBJ2-3, the full variable domain is KAGVTQTPRYLIKTRGQQVTLSCSPISGHRSVSWYQQTPGQGLQFLFEYFSETQRNKGNFPGRFSGRQFSNSRSEMNVSTLELGDSALYLCASSLGSGLAGGPGGTDTQYFGPGTRLTVL.

This clonotype was counted between two and nine times. V usage is TRBV12-3 or TRBV12-4 and J usage is TRBJ2-7; the match to TRBD1 covers 11 bases. The V segment lost 7 bases and the J segment 5 bases; nucleotides outside the gene matches: 7. This CDR3 contains 14 residues. The CDR3 protein is CASIGQGAPNEQYF. Written as DNA, the CDR3 is TGTGCCAGCATAGGACAGGGGGCCCCCAACGAGCAGTACTTC.

V is TRBV23-1 and J is TRBJ1-5; D is uncertain. TRBV23-1 is recorded as an ORF, its role being uncertain. The V end was cut by 0 bases, the J end by 3 bases, with 12 bases between. There are 16 residues in the CDR3. The CDR3 sequence: CASSQSTRVANQPQHF. The CDR3 nucleotides read TGCGCCAGCAGTCAATCGACCCGGGTGGCCAATCAGCCCCAGCATTTT.

The rearrangement joins TRBV20-1 to TRBJ2-7, with D perhaps TRBD2 (6 bases). Per the germline V gene, CDR1 is DFQATT and CDR2 is SNEGSKA (reference sequence). The V gene lost 0 bases and the J gene lost 3 bases, with 18 bases spanning the gap. The CDR3 consists of 16 residues. DNA for the CDR3: TGCAGTGCTAGAGATCAGGAGGAGGGGTTAGGCTACGAGCAGTACTTC. This encodes CSARDQEEGLGYEQYF.

In this sample, this clonotype turned up a few times. This chain connects TRBV12-3 or TRBV12-4 to TRBJ2-7; perhaps TRBD1 as D (5 bases). This CDR3 contains 13 residues. V was cut by 3 bases and J by 2 bases, with 8 bases left in between. The CDR3 here is CASSLSRAYEQYF. The CDR3 coding sequence is TGTGCCAGCAGTTTGTCCAGGGCCTACGAGCAGTACTTC.

This clonotype was recorded a few times. The J gene is TRBJ2-1, the V gene TRBV6-6; 8 nucleotides match TRBD1. Per the germline V gene, CDR1 is MNHNY and CDR2 is SVGAGI (reference sequence). Trimming removed 7 bases from V and 4 bases from J; junction bases left unmatched: 6. The CDR3 consists of 14 residues. CDR3 nucleotide sequence: TGTGCCAGCAATGAACAGGGGGTGTACAATGAGCAGTTCTTC. This sequence encodes CASNEQGVYNEQFF.

This clonotype was seen only a few times. Here the CDR3 reads CASGDSAEQFF. The CDR3, as DNA: TGTGCCAGCGGCGATTCCGCAGAGCAGTTCTTC. This rearrangement joins TRBV27 to TRBJ2-1, with no clear D. CDR1 is MNHEY and CDR2 is SMNVEV in the germline V gene (reference sequence). The CDR3 extends over 11 amino acids. V was trimmed by 8 bases and J by 10 bases, leaving 12 bases between them.

This clonotype has just a few counts. The chain links TRBV9 to TRBJ1-6; 7 bases line up with TRBD1. This CDR3 region has 22 residues. Germline V lookup: CDR1 SGDLS, CDR2 YYNGEE. The V segment lost 7 bases and the J segment 0 bases; nucleotides outside the gene matches: 25. CDR3 amino acids: CASLCNWGQQTGRVSYNSPLHF. CDR3 sequence (DNA): TGTGCCAGCCTCTGTAATTGGGGACAGCAAACCGGACGGGTCTCCTATAATTCACCCCTCCACTTT.

V gene TRBV5-1 combines with J gene TRBJ1-2; 10 nucleotides match TRBD1. The CDR3 contains 14 residues. Germline V gives CDR1 SGHRS, CDR2 YFSETQ. After removal of 4 bases from V and 7 bases from J, the junction contained 7 bases not matched to a gene. CDR3: CASSAPGQGTGYTF. The CDR3 bases are TGCGCCAGCAGCGCTCCGGGACAGGGGACTGGCTACACCTTC.

The chain carries TRBV5-1 and TRBJ2-1; D is uncertain. V was shortened by 0 bases and J by 9 bases, with 7 bases between the two germline ends. CDR3 length: 12 residues. The germline V gene has CDR1 SGHRS and CDR2 YFSETQ. The CDR3 DNA reads as TGCGCCAGCAGCTTGGAAGGTGTTGAGCAGTTCTTC. Translation: CASSLEGVEQFF. Combining the CDR3 with reference TRBV5-1 and TRBJ2-1 gives the whole variable domain KAGVTQTPRYLIKTRGQQVTLSCSPISGHRSVSWYQQTPGQGLQFLFEYFSETQRNKGNFPGRFSGRQFSNSRSEMNVSTLELGDSALYLCASSLEGVEQFFGPGTRLTVL.

The V and J genes are TRBV5-5 and TRBJ1-2; D is ambiguous. Germline-derived CDR1 and CDR2 are SGHKS and YYEKEE (reference sequence). V was clipped by 3 bases and J by 4 bases, with 10 bases between them. This CDR3 has 13 residues. CDR3 coding DNA: TGTGCCAGCAGCTACGCACAAGTCTATGGCTACACCTTC. It specifies CASSYAQVYGYTF.

This chain uses TRBV3-1 with TRBJ2-1, with D unresolved. Germline CDR1 and CDR2: LGHDT and YNNKEL (reference sequence). Trimming left V 1 base short and J 0 bases short, with 13 bases between. The CDR3 spans 17 residues. CDR3 residues: CASSQGRAGSSYNEQFF. In DNA form, the CDR3 reads TGTGCCAGCAGCCAAGGGCGAGCCGGAAGCTCCTACAATGAGCAGTTCTTC.

This clonotype was seen more than once but under ten times. The V and J genes are TRBV19 and TRBJ1-1, with 7 positions matching TRBD1. V lost 3 bases, J lost 4 bases, and 5 bases stayed unmatched. CDR1 is LNHDA and CDR2 is SQIVND in the germline V gene (reference sequence). CDR3 size: 14 residues. For the CDR3, the DNA is TGTGCCAGTAGTATTGACAGGGAGGTCACTGAAGCTTTCTTT. It is translated as CASSIDREVTEAFF.

The rearrangement joins TRBV30 to TRBJ1-5; possible D gene TRBD1, 5 bases. V was clipped by 5 bases and J by 7 bases, with 15 bases between them. Germline V gene data show CDR1 as GTSNPN and CDR2 as SVGIG (reference sequence). The CDR3 loop spans 13 amino acids. The CDR3 DNA sequence: TGTGCCTGGGGAAGAGTGGCAGGGCAGCCCCAGCATTTT. This codes for CAWGRVAGQPQHF.

J is TRBJ2-1 and V is TRBV5-1; 8 bases agree with TRBD2. The CDR3 loop spans 15 amino acids. Trimming cost V 4 bases and J 7 bases; bases outside gene matches: 10. CDR1 is SGHRS, CDR2 YFSETQ, per germline. The CDR3, as DNA: TGCGCCAGCAGCCCCGGCGGGACTAGTCAAAATGAGCAGTTCTTC. As protein: CASSPGGTSQNEQFF. The complete variable domain, with remaining parts taken from reference TRBV5-1 and TRBJ2-1, reads KAGVTQTPRYLIKTRGQQVTLSCSPISGHRSVSWYQQTPGQGLQFLFEYFSETQRNKGNFPGRFSGRQFSNSRSEMNVSTLELGDSALYLCASSPGGTSQNEQFFGPGTRLTVL.

The chain is built from TRBV2 and TRBJ2-7; D is unresolved. The CDR3 extends over 12 amino acids. The V end was cut by 2 bases, the J end by 4 bases, with 6 bases between. The germline V gene encodes CDR1 SNHLY and CDR2 FYNNEI. For the CDR3, the DNA is TGTGCCAGCAGTGAATCGTGGTACGAGCAGTACTTC. Protein product: CASSESWYEQYF.

This clonotype turned up a few times. This chain links TRBV5-1 with TRBJ2-2; 12 bases agree with TRBD2. Germline CDR1 is SGHRS and CDR2 is YFSETQ. The CDR3 consists of 16 residues. With 4 bases clipped from V and 6 bases from J, the junction kept 7 bases outside the gene matches. In DNA, the CDR3 is TGCGCCAGCAGCCAAGGACTAGCGGGGAGATCCGGGGAGCTGTTTTTT. Translation gives CASSQGLAGRSGELFF.

This clonotype has more than one count but fewer than ten. V gene TRBV6-5 combines with J gene TRBJ2-5; maybe TRBD2 (5 bases). Trimming took off 0 bases at V and 6 bases at J, with 14 bases between the two ends. This CDR3 region has 15 residues. CDR1 and CDR2 from the germline V gene are MNHEY and SVGAGI. The chain's CDR3 is CASSYSVRAQKTQYF. CDR3 nucleotides: TGTGCCAGCAGTTACTCTGTGAGGGCGCAGAAGACCCAGTACTTC.

This clonotype was seen more than once but under ten times. This chain links TRBV24-1 with TRBJ1-4; perhaps TRBD1 as D (6 bases). V shed 2 bases and J shed 14 bases, with 11 bases lying between them. This CDR3 is built from 12 residues. In germline, CDR1 is KGHDR, CDR2 SFDVKD. CDR3 residues: CATSDSDSRLFF. Written as DNA, the CDR3 is TGTGCCACCAGTGATTCGGACAGCAGGCTGTTTTTT.

V usage is TRBV5-1 and J usage is TRBJ1-1, with D hard to call. Trimming pared 0 bases from V and 0 bases from J, leaving 12 bases between. Per germline, CDR1 SGHRS and CDR2 YFSETQ. The CDR3 is 16 amino acids. CDR3 in DNA: TGCGCCAGCAGCTTGGTCGGGAACCCTTTGAACACTGAAGCTTTCTTT. This sequence encodes CASSLVGNPLNTEAFF.

The table lists this clonotype with a few counts. This rearrangement joins TRBV12-3 or TRBV12-4 to TRBJ2-1; the D gene is possibly TRBD1 (5 bases). The V end lost 6 bases, the J end lost 15 bases, and 24 bases lay between the germline ends. This CDR3 spans 14 amino acids. DNA of the CDR3: TGTGCCAGCAGAGGGGCCGGTAGGGGCAGCTCTCCGTTCTTC. Its protein product is CASRGAGRGSSPFF.

The chain carries TRBV19 and TRBJ2-5; D possibly matches TRBD1 or TRBD2 (5 bases each). The V gene's germline CDR1 is LNHDA and CDR2 SQIVND (reference sequence). CDR3 length: 15 amino acids. Trimming removed 5 bases at V and 9 bases at J, with 22 bases between. The DNA for the CDR3 is TGTGCCAGTAGTCCGTCATCAGGGCTAGGGACGGCCCAGTACTTC. The encoded protein is CASSPSSGLGTAQYF. The full variable domain, with the rest looked up from reference TRBV19 and TRBJ2-5, is DGGITQSPKYLFRKEGQNVTLSCEQNLNHDAMYWYRQDPGQGLRLIYYSQIVNDFQKGDIAEGYSVSREKKESFPLTVTSAQKNPTAFYLCASSPSSGLGTAQYFGPGTRLLVL.